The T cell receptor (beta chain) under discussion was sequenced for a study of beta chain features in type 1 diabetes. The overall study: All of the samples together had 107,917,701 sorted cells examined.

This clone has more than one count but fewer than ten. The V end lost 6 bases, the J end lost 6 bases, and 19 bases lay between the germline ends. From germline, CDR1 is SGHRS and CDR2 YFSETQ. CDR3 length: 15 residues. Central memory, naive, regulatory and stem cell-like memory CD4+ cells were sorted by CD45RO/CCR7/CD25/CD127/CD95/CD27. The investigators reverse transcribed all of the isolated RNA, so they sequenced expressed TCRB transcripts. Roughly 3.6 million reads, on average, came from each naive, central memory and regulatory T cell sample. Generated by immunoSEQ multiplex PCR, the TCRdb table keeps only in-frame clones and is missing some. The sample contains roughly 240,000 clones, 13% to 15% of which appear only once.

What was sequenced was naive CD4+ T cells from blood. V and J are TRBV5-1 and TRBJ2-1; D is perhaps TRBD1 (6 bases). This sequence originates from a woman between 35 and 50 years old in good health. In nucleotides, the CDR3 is TGCGCCAGCAATGTAGGGGCAGGGGCCCCCAATGAGCAGTTCTTC. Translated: CASNVGAGAPNEQFF.